This TCR beta chain derives from a study of CD8 T cells in ankylosing spondylitis (dated by TCRdb to 2017 to 2019). Concerning the study at large: T cell receptor beta repertoires were profiled in healthy donors and ankylosing spondylitis patients so that disease-linked TCR variants could be found. Peripheral blood was sampled, and synovial fluid was also collected from ankylosing spondylitis patients. The full study cohort comprised some 27 ankylosing spondylitis patients and 85 to 120 healthy donors.

Study-wide conclusions, independent of this receptor: The disease-linked clones showed a CD8+ phenotype and occurred at relatively low frequencies in peripheral blood. Some of the motif variants had been reported before in the synovial fluid and blood of reactive arthritis patients, a finding that suggests common disease-initiation mechanisms. Significant enrichment of the disease-linked clones was reported in matched synovial fluid samples from ankylosing spondylitis patients. A TCR beta motif of 8 or 9 highly homologous amino acid variants appeared characteristic of blood from ankylosing spondylitis patients.

Sequencer: Illumina HiSeq 2500. Quantitative 5'-RACE with molecular barcodes was the method used to prepare the TCR beta libraries. The paper's processing steps were these. A new computational method based on a probabilistic model of VDJ rearrangement was used to identify disease-linked TCR variants. Using fastp trimming at Q25 and MiXCR clonotype assembly, TCRdb reanalyzed the public sequencing data and kept in-frame beta chains. Each entry is one CDR3 protein sequence, shown with its most common DNA and genes. It is TCRdb's table, rather than the study itself, that gives the V and J calls and clone size. This sample gives under 250,000 distinct CDR3 sequences in total; under 35% of them show up just once. The ten largest clones capture roughly 4.2% of the sample. The CDR3 sequence holds 14 residues, the cysteine and phenylalanine included. Only the CDR3 DNA is retained, 42 bases long and in frame from the first base. Per the germline V gene, SGHDT is the CDR1 and YYEEEE is the CDR2. Relative to germline, V is missing 5 bases and J is missing 1 base, with 4 bases of the junction outside any gene match.

To note about this clonotype: Its antigen is not yet known. Base qualities are not recorded, but no much larger clone differs from it by a single base.

This TCR was sampled from a male donor with ankylosing spondylitis or in good health (not recorded which). The rearranged segments are TRBV5-6 and TRBJ1-1; the junction holds 8 bases that match TRBD1. Sequencing input: blood, either unsorted or a sorted T cell fraction (not recorded which). In nucleotide form, the sequence is TGTGCCAGCAGTCAGGACAGGGCGAACACTGAAGCTTTCTTT. Its translation is CASSQDRANTEAFF.